This TCR beta chain was sequenced for a study of T-cell reconstitution after alpha-beta-depleted transplantation in children. Points from the study as a whole: T-cell counts and diversity at one year following transplant were attributed mainly to newly produced T cells. In patients about two months after transplant, alpha-beta T cells reportedly arose from several hundred expanded graft clones.

J lost 3 bases, V lost 4 bases, and 1 base had no gene match. The CDR3 spans 15 residues. This clonotype has ten or more counts. What it recognizes is unknown. During its preparation, the TCRbeta library received unique molecular identifiers. In TCRdb, the PCR reads were re-called with MiXCR into one record per CDR3 protein. Here the sample spans 200,000 to 250,000 distinct CDR3 sequences, 11% being singletons. Material: PBMCs, obtained before TCRalphabeta/CD19-depleted stem cell transplant. The chain combines TRBV12-3 or TRBV12-4 with TRBJ2-1, with 12 bases matching TRBD2. The sequence derives from a child younger than two with acute myeloid leukemia, due to receive a stem cell transplant. The CDR3 bases are TGTGCCAGCAGTTCTAGCGGGAGGGTCTACAATGAGCAGTTCTTC. Translated, it gives CASSSSGRVYNEQFF.